These 2 T cell receptor beta chains were all obtained from the same sample, sequenced in a study of blood T cell repertoires in COVID-19. Generated by immunoSEQ multiplex PCR, the TCRdb table keeps only in-frame clones and is missing some. The data hold about 250,000 clones, with around four fifths observed a single time. Sequencing was performed on peripheral blood. The receptors were gathered from an older woman with active or convalescent COVID-19.

The J gene is TRBJ2-1, the V gene TRBV7-9, with 8 bases matching TRBD2. The CDR3 is 15 residues long. Germline V gene sequence: CDR1 SEHNR, CDR2 FQNEAQ (reference sequence). Unmatched junction bases numbered 10, after V lost 5 bases and J lost 7 bases. CDR3 in DNA: TGTGCCAGCAGCCCCCGGGGGGGAGTATATAATGAGCAGTTCTTC. Amino acid sequence: CASSPRGGVYNEQFF.

The chain has TRBV5-1 and TRBJ1-6; unclear D gene. V shed 4 bases and J shed 7 bases, with 9 bases lying between them. The germline V gene has CDR1 SGHRS and CDR2 YFSETQ. This CDR3 region has 13 residues. The CDR3 spells CASSSDRNSPLHF. The CDR3 DNA reads TGCGCCAGCAGCAGCGACCGGAATTCACCCCTCCACTTT.